This T cell receptor beta chain was captured in a study of follicular helper T cells after annual influenza vaccination. Time point denoted: 2014-2015 season, pre-vaccination. Generated by immunoSEQ multiplex PCR, the TCRdb table keeps only in-frame clones and is missing some. The sample lists fewer than 30,000 clones, approximately 80% seen once, with 0.95% to 1.5% in the top ten. Germline-derived CDR1 and CDR2 are SGHVS and FQNEAQ. This CDR3 contains 14 residues. Between the trimmed V and J ends, which lost 2 bases and 9 bases, there was a span of 14 bases. The chain joins TRBV7-8 to TRBJ1-5, with unresolved D. Specimen: CXCR5+ CD38- circulating T follicular helper cells from blood, collected on the day of influenza vaccination. Sample subset: circulating Tfh, non-naive CD4+CXCR5+PD-1+ (ICOS+CD38+ or ICOS-CD38-). This sequence originates from an adult who received the influenza vaccine. The CDR3 nucleotides are TGTGCCAGCAGCTTAACGACTTTCGCTACGCCCCAGCATTTT. This translates into CASSLTTFATPQHF.